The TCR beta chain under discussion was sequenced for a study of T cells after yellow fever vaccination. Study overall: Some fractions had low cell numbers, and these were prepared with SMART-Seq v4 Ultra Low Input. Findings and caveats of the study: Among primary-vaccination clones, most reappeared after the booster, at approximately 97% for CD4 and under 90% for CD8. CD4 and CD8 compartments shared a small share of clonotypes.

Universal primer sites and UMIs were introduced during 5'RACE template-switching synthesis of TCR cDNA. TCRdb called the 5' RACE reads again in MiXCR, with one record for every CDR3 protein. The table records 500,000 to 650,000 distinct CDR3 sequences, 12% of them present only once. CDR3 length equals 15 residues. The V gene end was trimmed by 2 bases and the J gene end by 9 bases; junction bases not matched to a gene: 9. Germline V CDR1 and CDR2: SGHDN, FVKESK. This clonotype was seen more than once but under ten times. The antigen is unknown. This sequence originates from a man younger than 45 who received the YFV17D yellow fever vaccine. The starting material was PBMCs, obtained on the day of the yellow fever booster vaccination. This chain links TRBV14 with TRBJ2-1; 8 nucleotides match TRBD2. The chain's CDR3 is CASSQSKRELGEQFF. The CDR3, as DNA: TGTGCCAGCAGCCAATCGAAGCGGGAGTTAGGTGAGCAGTTCTTC.